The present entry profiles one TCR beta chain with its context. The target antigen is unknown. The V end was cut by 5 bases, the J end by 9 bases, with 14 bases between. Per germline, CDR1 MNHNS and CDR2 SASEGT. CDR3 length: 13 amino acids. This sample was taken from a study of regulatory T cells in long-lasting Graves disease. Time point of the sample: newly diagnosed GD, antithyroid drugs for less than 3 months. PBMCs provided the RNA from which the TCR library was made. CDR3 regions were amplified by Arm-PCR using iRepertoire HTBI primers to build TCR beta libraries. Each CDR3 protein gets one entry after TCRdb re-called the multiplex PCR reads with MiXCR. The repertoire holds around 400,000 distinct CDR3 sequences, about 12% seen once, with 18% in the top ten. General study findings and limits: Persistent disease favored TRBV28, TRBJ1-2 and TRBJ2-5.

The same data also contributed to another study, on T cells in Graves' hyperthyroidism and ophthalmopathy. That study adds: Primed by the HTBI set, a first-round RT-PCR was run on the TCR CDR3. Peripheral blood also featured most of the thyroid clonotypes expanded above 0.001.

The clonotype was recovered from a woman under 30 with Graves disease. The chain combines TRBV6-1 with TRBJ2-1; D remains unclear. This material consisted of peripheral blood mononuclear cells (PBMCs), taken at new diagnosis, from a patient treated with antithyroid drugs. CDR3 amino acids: CASSHQTGFEQFF. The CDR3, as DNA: TGTGCCAGCAGTCACCAAACGGGTTTTGAGCAGTTCTTC.